This T cell receptor (beta chain) was obtained from a study of T cells in Graves' hyperthyroidism and ophthalmopathy. Study-wide results and limits: Before onset, by a median of around six months, the model predicted ophthalmopathy. Most thyroid clonotypes expanded above 0.001 were also detected in blood.

RNA transcripts gave rise to amplified TCR beta CDR3 regions. In the first-round RT-PCR of the TCR CDR3, the HTBI primer set was used. TCRdb re-analysed the multiplex PCR reads in MiXCR, keeping a single row per CDR3 protein. The sample lists about 500,000 distinct CDR3 sequences; 16% were seen once. Newly diagnosed hyperthyroidism patients aged 18 to 65 years had disease lasting under 2 months. 10 ml fresh peripheral blood yielded the PBMCs. There are many counts of this clonotype. Its antigen is not identified. Germline CDR1 reads SGHVS; CDR2 reads FQNEAQ. V was shortened by 3 bases and J by 10 bases, with 7 bases between the two germline ends. CDR3 length: 11 residues.

The receptor comes from a woman between 18 and 30 years old with Graves' hyperthyroidism. The J gene is TRBJ2-1, the V gene TRBV7-8; D gene ambiguous. The sample was blood. The DNA of the CDR3 is TGTGCCAGCAGCTTGGAGACAGAGCAGTTCTTC. This encodes CASSLETEQFF.